This T cell receptor (beta chain) is from a study of T cells after yellow fever vaccination. Turning to the study itself: When fractions had low cell numbers, they were prepared with SMART-Seq v4 Ultra Low Input.

Overall study results and limits: Researchers noted that a small share of clonotypes showed up in both CD4 and CD8 compartments. Among primary-vaccination clones, most reappeared after the booster, at around 97% for CD4 and under 90% for CD8.

This CDR3 is 17 amino acids long. Germline V gene sequence: CDR1 LGHNA, CDR2 YSLEER. Trimming pared 0 bases from V and 6 bases from J, leaving 19 bases between. About this clonotype: The antigen remains unidentified.

The TCR cDNA carried a universal primer site and UMIs from 5'RACE template switching. TCRdb redid the calling of the 5' RACE reads with MiXCR, one entry per CDR3 protein. The table records over 300,000 distinct CDR3 sequences, roughly 4.3% of them present only once. The clonotype comes from a man aged 18 to 35 who received the YFV17D yellow fever vaccine. The genes are TRBV4-3 and TRBJ2-3; D is uncertain. The sample in question was PBMCs, obtained 5 days after the yellow fever booster vaccination. Here the CDR3 reads CASSQDLRQTVGDTQYF. As DNA, the CDR3 is TGCGCCAGCAGCCAAGATTTGAGGCAGACTGTGGGGGATACGCAGTATTTT.